This T cell receptor beta chain was profiled in a study of blood T cells in healthy people across ages. The use of a sample-barcoded 5' primer and a J-beta primer mix characterized a second PCR of roughly 7 to 12 cycles. Each CDR3 protein gets one entry after TCRdb re-called the 5' RACE reads with MiXCR. The sample has approximately 800,000 distinct CDR3 sequences, 55% to 65% seen once. Study-wide findings and caveats: Long-lived and aged donors differed, with more naive CD4+ cells and higher diversity in the long-lived.

CDR1 ENHRY and CDR2 SYGVKD come from the germline V gene. The CDR3 is 16 residues long. The V gene lost 10 bases and the J gene lost 1 base, with 22 bases spanning the gap. With respect to this clonotype: Its antigen remains unknown.

V usage is TRBV10-3 and J usage is TRBJ2-5; D is possibly TRBD1 (8 bases). Material: blood. The receptor was derived from a man aged 30-40 years in good health. The CDR3 reads CATQGPGGGGQETQYF. The DNA for the CDR3 is TGTGCCACCCAAGGTCCAGGGGGCGGGGGCCAAGAGACCCAGTACTTC.